What follows is one T cell receptor beta chain and its context. Its cognate antigen is unknown. Sequenced by immunoSEQ multiplex PCR; TCRdb stores in-frame clones only, minus some. This table has 90,000 to 130,000 clones, roughly 95% appearing once. The length of the CDR3 is 18 residues. The trim removed 4 bases at V and 0 bases at J, leaving 6 bases unmatched. The germline V gene has CDR1 PRHDT and CDR2 FYEKMQ (reference sequence). This specimen comes from a study of graft-versus-host responses after intestinal transplantation. Study conclusions and caveats: Allografts of patients with graft-donor T cell macrochimerism showed high graft-versus-host to host-versus-graft clone ratios.

This receptor was taken from a human donor who received an intestinal transplant. The rearrangement joins TRBV13 to TRBJ2-6, with 10 bases identical to TRBD1. The sequencing used unstimulated CD8+ T cells sorted from spleen or lymph node cells, collected before intestinal transplant. CDR3 sequence reads: CASSSRDRGPSGANVLTF. In nucleotides, the CDR3 is TGTGCCAGCAGCTCCCGGGACAGGGGTCCCTCTGGGGCCAACGTCCTGACTTTC.